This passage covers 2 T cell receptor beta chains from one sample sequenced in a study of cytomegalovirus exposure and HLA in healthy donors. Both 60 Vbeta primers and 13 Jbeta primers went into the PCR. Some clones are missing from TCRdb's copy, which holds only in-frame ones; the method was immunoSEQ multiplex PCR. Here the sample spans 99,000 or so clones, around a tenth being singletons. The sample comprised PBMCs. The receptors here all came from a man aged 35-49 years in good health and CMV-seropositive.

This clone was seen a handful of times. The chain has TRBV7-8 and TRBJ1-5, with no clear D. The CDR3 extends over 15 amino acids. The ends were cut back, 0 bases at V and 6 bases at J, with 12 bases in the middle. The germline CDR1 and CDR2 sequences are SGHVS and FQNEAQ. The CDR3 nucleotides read TGTGCCAGCAGCTTAGCGCGTTCCCTTTTTCAGCCCCAGCATTTT. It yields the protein CASSLARSLFQPQHF.

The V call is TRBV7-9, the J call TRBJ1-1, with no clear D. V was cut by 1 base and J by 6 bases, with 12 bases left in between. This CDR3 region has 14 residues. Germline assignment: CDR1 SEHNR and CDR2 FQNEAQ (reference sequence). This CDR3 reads CASSLEAGYAEAFF. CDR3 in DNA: TGTGCCAGCAGCTTAGAGGCGGGGTACGCTGAAGCTTTCTTT.